This T cell receptor beta chain was sequenced for a study of read filtering for tumor transcriptome and immune sequencing. Study overall: By R-ISS, stages I, II and III held roughly 8, 16 and 7 patients. Transcriptome libraries were built from DNase-treated RNA.

From about 400 ng of RNA, a library with molecular barcoded alpha/delta and beta/gamma adaptors was made. TCRdb ran MiXCR on the reads and lists one entry per CDR3 protein. The table records 49,000 or so distinct CDR3 sequences, 9.5% to 15% of them present only once. Study outcomes and limitations: Dropping single-read clonotypes raised IR-seq and RNA-seq shared-clonotype correlation.

The sample holds a few counts of this clonotype. Its target is not known. An end of the junction does not agree with germline; a read error may underlie this. Sequencing was carried out using a population of CD138-negative cells sorted from bone marrow. The sequence was obtained from a donor at least 40 years old with multiple myeloma.

The CDR3 DNA follows: TGCAGCGCTGAAGGAACCCAGGTGGGACCAACCAGCTCCTACAATGAGCAGTTCTTC. Amino acid sequence: CSAEGTQVGPTSSYNEQFF. The V gene is TRBV29-1, the J gene TRBJ2-1; D could derive from TRBD1 or TRBD2 (5 bases each). Germline CDR1 is SQVTM and CDR2 is ANQGSEA. The CDR3 covers 19 residues.